This TCR beta chain is from a study of T cell repertoires in cytomegalovirus infection. In regard to this clonotype: Antigen: not known. Its ends do not fully match the called genes, so a read error is possible.

The germline gives CDR1 MDHEN, CDR2 SYDVKM. CDR3 length equals 19 residues. One entry per CDR3 protein, called by TCRdb with MiXCR from the reads. The sample records approximately 350,000 distinct CDR3 sequences, about a third being singletons. The sequence was obtained from a human donor in good health (CMV status not recorded). Some clones in this sample may be carry-over from other donors' samples. The V and J genes are TRBV28 and TRBJ2-5, with 9 nucleotides matching TRBD1. This sample comprised cultured PBMCs, obtained from culture after CMV antigen stimulation. The CDR3 reads CANSFPSFVGTGHQETQYF. The CDR3 DNA reads TGTGCCAACAGTTTCCCCTCCTTTGTTGGGACAGGGCACCAAGAGACCCAGTACTTC.